This T cell receptor (beta chain) was captured by sequencing in a study of OX40 agonist ivuxolimab in advanced cancers. The CDR3 is 13 residues long. Looked up from germline, CDR1 is MDHEN and CDR2 is SYDVKM. Trimming took 4 bases from V and 4 from J; bases not matched to a gene: 1. Only in-frame clones appear in the TCRdb table, and some are missing; sequencing was by immunoSEQ multiplex PCR. The sample has 15,000 to 20,000 clones, about 80% seen once; the top ten hold around 40%. The receptor comes from an adult with an advanced solid tumor such as melanoma, head and neck, liver or kidney cancer. The sequences come from CD4+ or CD8+ T cells sorted from blood, collected in a trial of the OX40 agonist ivuxolimab. The gene calls are TRBV28 and TRBJ1-3; 7 nucleotides line up with TRBD1. The CDR3 sequence: CASSYRGGNTIYF. The CDR3 DNA is TGTGCCAGCAGTTACAGGGGCGGAAACACCATATATTTT. The full variable domain, completed using reference TRBV28 and TRBJ1-3, is DVKVTQSSRYLVKRTGEKVFLECVQDMDHENMFWYRQDPGLGLRLIYFSYDVKMKEKGDIPEGYSVSREKKERFSLILESASTNQTSMYLCASSYRGGNTIYFGEGSWLTVV.